The clone carrying this T cell receptor (beta chain) was detected only a few times. Germline V gives CDR1 SGDLS, CDR2 YYNGEE. Trimming removed 4 bases from V and 5 bases from J; junction bases left unmatched: 12. The CDR3 loop spans 15 amino acids. The data belong to a study of early T cells in non-severe SARS-CoV-2 infection. Molecules of cDNA were individually given unique molecular identifiers that were attached to them. TCRdb analysed the 5' RACE reads with MiXCR anew, one entry per CDR3 protein. The table records 45,000 to 50,000 distinct CDR3 sequences, under 7.5% of them present only once. The V call is TRBV9, the J call TRBJ2-7; TRBD1 aligns across 7 bases. The clonotype comes from an adult who was a healthcare worker with PCR-confirmed SARS-CoV-2 infection or an uninfected control (not recorded which). This specimen consisted of whole blood, obtained at baseline. The CDR3 reads CASSPTPGQPNEQYF. CDR3 DNA: TGTGCCAGCAGCCCCACGCCGGGACAGCCTAACGAGCAGTACTTC.